This TCR beta chain was captured in a study of blood T cell repertoires in COVID-19. About the research overall: Italy, Spain and the United States were the sources of the convalescent and acute COVID-19 samples. The analysed material was cDNA or gDNA that came from T cells, B-cell-depleted T cells, or PBMCs.

Under the authors' procedure: Counts of nucleated cells, estimated from reference gene primer amplification, were obtained. Libraries were prepared by immunoSEQ multiplex PCR; TCRdb keeps only in-frame clonotypes and omits some of them. V and J calls and clone size are those listed in that table; D and trimming were worked out from the DNA. The sample consists of 200,000 to 250,000 clones, 80% to 90% of them appearing once. CDR1 and CDR2 from the germline V gene are MGHRA and YSYEKL. This CDR3 is 12 amino acids long. V was trimmed by 4 bases and J by 15 bases, leaving 15 bases between them. This chain uses TRBV4-1 with TRBJ1-4, with no clear D. This sequence was found in a man between 60 and 75 years old with acute or convalescent COVID-19. The source material was peripheral blood. Here the CDR3 DNA reads TGCGCCAGCAGCCTTCAGGAGGGCACGATGTTTTTT. It encodes CASSLQEGTMFF.